These T cell receptor beta chains were read from a single sample in a study of T cell changes during pregnancy in multiple sclerosis. Clones were sequenced by immunoSEQ multiplex PCR, and TCRdb holds only the in-frame ones, with some missing. The table shows tens of thousands of clones, with roughly 89% occurring only once. The input for sequencing was peripheral blood, taken in the third trimester of pregnancy. These receptor sequences come from a female donor in good health, enrolled as a control in a pregnancy study. Both conserved end residues are part of each CDR3. A D gene is named only where the DNA matches it firmly. Clone size, where shown, is once, few, many, or a class for clones that have expanded.

D: TRBD1; J: TRBJ2-7; V: TRBV2; size: .; CDR3: CASSVDRGRREQYF; DNA: TGTGCCAGCAGTGTGGACAGGGGGCGTAGGGAGCAGTACTTC
D: .; J: TRBJ2-7; V: TRBV6-1; size: .; CDR3: CASSQGLGEQYF; DNA: TGTGCCAGCAGCCAGGGTTTGGGCGAGCAGTACTTC
D: .; J: TRBJ1-2; V: TRBV5-4; size: .; CDR3: CASSSTGNYGYTF; DNA: TGTGCCAGCAGTTCCACAGGAAACTATGGCTACACCTTC
D: TRBD2; J: TRBJ2-5; V: TRBV28; size: .; CDR3: CASSTLAGEETQYF; DNA: TGTGCCAGCAGCACCCTAGCGGGCGAGGAGACCCAGTACTTC
D: TRBD2; J: TRBJ2-5; V: TRBV6-5; size: .; CDR3: CASSRTSRETQYF; DNA: TGTGCCAGCAGTCGGACTAGTCGAGAGACCCAGTACTTC
D: .; J: TRBJ1-2; V: TRBV7-2; size: .; CDR3: CASSLAEGKSYGYTF; DNA: TGTGCCAGCAGCTTAGCCGAGGGCAAATCCTATGGCTACACCTTC
D: TRBD2; J: TRBJ2-7; V: TRBV11-2; size: .; CDR3: CASSLDSGLAGGFSYEQYF; DNA: TGTGCCAGCAGCTTAGACTCCGGACTAGCGGGGGGCTTCTCCTACGAGCAGTACTTC
D: .; J: TRBJ2-5; V: TRBV11-2; size: .; CDR3: CASSFLLRETQYF; DNA: TGTGCCAGCAGCTTTCTTCTTCGGGAGACCCAGTACTTC
D: .; J: TRBJ2-1; V: TRBV28; size: .; CDR3: CASRSQGDEQFF; DNA: TGTGCCAGCAGGTCACAGGGCGATGAGCAGTTCTTC
D: TRBD2; J: TRBJ2-1; V: TRBV5-1; size: .; CDR3: CASSLASSSGIINEQFF; DNA: TGCGCCAGCAGCTTGGCCTCGAGTAGCGGGATTATAAATGAGCAGTTCTTC
D: .; J: TRBJ2-5; V: TRBV27; size: .; CDR3: CASQGGETQYF; DNA: TGTGCCAGCCAAGGAGGAGAGACCCAGTACTTC
D: TRBD2; J: TRBJ2-3; V: TRBV13; size: .; CDR3: CASSRSRGGLGDTQYF; DNA: TGTGCCAGCAGTCGTTCACGGGGGGGCCTTGGAGATACGCAGTATTTT
D: .; J: TRBJ1-5; V: TRBV12-5; size: .; CDR3: CASGLQANQPQHF; DNA: TGTGCTAGTGGTTTACAGGCCAATCAGCCCCAGCATTTT
D: .; J: TRBJ1-2; V: TRBV7-8; size: .; CDR3: CASSLARGGPWDYGYTF; DNA: TGTGCCAGCAGCTTAGCCAGGGGAGGGCCCTGGGACTATGGCTACACCTTC
D: TRBD2; J: TRBJ2-7; V: TRBV2; size: .; CDR3: CASSESSSGGYEQYF; DNA: TGTGCCAGCAGTGAATCTAGTAGCGGGGGGTACGAGCAGTACTTC
D: TRBD2; J: TRBJ2-2; V: TRBV13; size: .; CDR3: CASSPEGRGGRNTGELFF; DNA: TGTGCCAGCAGCCCAGAGGGGCGGGGGGGCCGCAACACCGGGGAGCTGTTTTTT
D: TRBD1; J: TRBJ2-3; V: TRBV27; size: .; CDR3: CASRTGTGLSTDTQYF; DNA: TGTGCCAGCAGGACCGGGACAGGGCTAAGCACAGATACGCAGTATTTT
D: .; J: TRBJ1-2; V: TRBV11-2; size: .; CDR3: CASSLSWGVDYGYTF; DNA: TGTGCCAGCAGCTTATCATGGGGGGTTGACTATGGCTACACCTTC
D: TRBD1; J: TRBJ2-7; V: TRBV12-5; size: .; CDR3: CASGLWTGGEQYF; DNA: TGTGCTAGTGGTTTGTGGACAGGGGGCGAGCAGTACTTC
D: .; J: TRBJ1-2; V: TRBV7-2; size: .; CDR3: CASSFDGNYGYTF; DNA: TGTGCCAGCAGCTTCGACGGGAACTATGGCTACACCTTC
D: .; J: TRBJ1-2; V: TRBV6-5; size: .; CDR3: CASSYRLNYGYTF; DNA: TGTGCCAGCAGTTACCGTCTGAACTATGGCTACACCTTC
D: .; J: TRBJ2-2; V: TRBV27; size: .; CDR3: CASSLMLRLALTGELFF; DNA: TGTGCCAGCAGTTTAATGCTTCGGCTAGCTCTCACCGGGGAGCTGTTTTTT
D: .; J: TRBJ2-7; V: TRBV4-1; size: .; CDR3: CASSQPRRAPYEQYF; DNA: TGCGCCAGCAGCCAACCGCGCAGGGCCCCCTACGAGCAGTACTTC
D: TRBD2; J: TRBJ2-1; V: TRBV9; size: .; CDR3: CASSVLAGVSEQFF; DNA: TGTGCCAGCAGCGTCCTAGCGGGAGTCAGTGAGCAGTTCTTC
D: TRBD2; J: TRBJ2-5; V: TRBV7-2; size: .; CDR3: CASSPPGGGQETQYF; DNA: TGTGCCAGCAGCCCCCCGGGCGGGGGGCAAGAGACCCAGTACTTC
D: .; J: TRBJ2-5; V: TRBV9; size: .; CDR3: CASSFRTGREETQYF; DNA: TGTGCCAGCAGCTTTCGGACTGGGCGGGAAGAGACCCAGTACTTC
D: .; J: TRBJ1-6; V: TRBV6-1; size: .; CDR3: CAVTQGIYNSPLHF; DNA: TGTGCCGTCACACAGGGCATCTATAATTCACCCCTCCACTTT
D: TRBD2; J: TRBJ2-7; V: TRBV5-5; size: .; CDR3: CASSPSGTSGRYNEQYF; DNA: TGTGCCAGCAGCCCTTCCGGGACTAGCGGGAGGTATAACGAGCAGTACTTC
D: .; J: TRBJ1-2; V: TRBV6-1; size: .; CDR3: CASNFGRAYGYTF; DNA: TGTGCCAGCAATTTTGGGCGGGCTTACGGCTACACCTTC
D: TRBD2; J: TRBJ2-7; V: TRBV19; size: .; CDR3: CASSMGLARYYEQYF; DNA: TGTGCCAGTAGTATGGGACTAGCGCGTTACTACGAGCAGTACTTC
D: .; J: TRBJ2-3; V: TRBV10-1; size: .; CDR3: CASSERGRSRDTQYF; DNA: TGCGCCAGCAGTGAGCGGGGAAGGTCCCGGGATACGCAGTATTTT
D: .; J: TRBJ1-5; V: TRBV7-8; size: .; CDR3: CASSFSGGSNQPQHF; DNA: TGTGCCAGCAGCTTCTCAGGCGGGAGCAATCAGCCCCAGCATTTT
D: TRBD2; J: TRBJ2-7; V: TRBV29-1; size: .; CDR3: CSARTSASYEQYF; DNA: TGCAGCGCTAGGACTAGCGCTTCCTACGAGCAGTACTTC
D: .; J: TRBJ2-1; V: TRBV5-1; size: .; CDR3: CASSLLAQPTYNEQFF; DNA: TGCGCCAGCAGCTTGTTGGCACAGCCTACCTACAATGAGCAGTTCTTC
D: .; J: TRBJ2-5; V: TRBV6-5; size: once; CDR3: CASTEQGGKETQYF; DNA: TGTGCCAGCACCGAGCAGGGGGGTAAAGAGACCCAGTACTTC
D: .; J: TRBJ1-1; V: TRBV6-5; size: .; CDR3: CASSPKPRGYTEAFF; DNA: TGTGCCAGCAGCCCTAAACCCCGGGGGTACACTGAAGCTTTCTTT
D: .; J: TRBJ1-4; V: TRBV10-3; size: .; CDR3: CAIRAAKNEKLFF; DNA: TGTGCCATCAGAGCTGCGAAGAATGAAAAACTGTTTTTT